This paragraph covers one T cell receptor (beta chain) sequence. There is no known antigen for this receptor. There are no base qualities to consult, and no much larger clone falls within one base. The data stem from a study of shared clonotypes between healthy human individuals (dated by TCRdb to 2020 to 2022). Some background on the complete study: The cohort included three men and a couple of women between 18 and 49 years of age. For each donor, three plates each were used for CD4 naive and CD4 memory, two plates were used for CD8 naive, and one plate was used for CD8 memory. The study deeply sequenced blood TCR repertoires of five healthy adults to estimate repertoire size and the extent of clonotype sharing between individuals. To increase sequencing depth and limit assay-specific biases, different laboratories used diverse techniques to prepare libraries and sequence TCR repertoires. Between about 0.94 and 10 billion PBMCs per donor were obtained by leukapheresis. Broader findings and caveats from the paper: Incomplete sequencing was indicated by rarefaction of sorted-subset datasets, despite the large sequencing depth. Higher generation probabilities were observed for clonotypes shared by all four sorted-subset donors than for non-shared clonotypes. Pairwise subsampling indicated that sequencing depth was expected to affect the degree of clonotype sharing among donors. Because the study included only a small number of donors, the genetic and exposure-history diversity represented was limited. Sampling was restricted to blood, and TCR repertoires in tissue are likely to differ from TCR repertoires in blood. Across several donors, around 5% of naive CD4, more than 3% of naive CD8, about 2% of memory CD4, and under 0.45% of memory CD8 clonotypes were shared. Naive subsets generally had larger estimated clonotype richness than memory subsets.

Trimming leaves V shorter by 5 bases and J shorter by 6 bases, with the junction holding 7 bases beyond the gene matches. The cysteine opens and the phenylalanine closes a CDR3 of 15 amino acids. Only the CDR3 DNA stays, 45 bases, in frame from base 1. According to the germline V gene, CDR1 reads SGHNT and CDR2 reads YENEEA. Using the deep immunoSEQ assay, TCR CDR3 regions were amplified from genomic DNA by multiplex PCR. Extracted genomic DNA from each cell subset was distributed evenly across all wells of several immunoSEQ 96-well plates, and each plate was treated as a replicate. Each replicate PCR for sorted subsets received about 210 ng genomic DNA, equal to around 32,000 T cell genomes. Purified libraries were quantified with a Qubit 3.0 fluorometer, sized on a Bioanalyzer 2100, and re-quantified with the KAPA Library Quantification kit. A separate single-read 150-cycle Illumina NextSeq 550 flow cell was used to sequence each immunoSEQ 96-well plate. On the study's bioinformatics: Because the immunoSEQ output held only junctional sequences and lacked quality scores, the filtering could not match the filtering applied to full-length reads. Sequences were annotated with PyIR, a Python wrapper for IgBLAST v1.9, and V/J genes and CDR3 were assigned using IMGT germline references. Any read was removed if the V/J assignment was weak (E-value above 1e-6), the CDR3 was missing, or the read contained stop codons, out-of-frame junctions, or ambiguous translated residues. A V3J clonotype was defined by an identical inferred V gene, J gene, and CDR3 amino acid sequence. The percentage overlap between two repertoires was calculated by dividing the number of shared unique clonotypes by the size of the smaller repertoire. Three approaches were used to assess repertoire richness: RTK rarefaction, the Chao1 estimator, and Recon v2.1 estimates of unobserved clonotypes. Generation probabilities for all TCRbeta clonotypes obtained by the gDNA method from a handful of donors were computed using OLGA. The table was pulled from immuneACCESS by TCRdb, which kept in-frame rearrangements only. Such tables lose some clones; where checked, under half of the loss comes from unresolved V genes, and the rest has no known cause. V, J and clone size reflect that table, while D and trimming were determined from the DNA. This sample lists 2,500,000 or so clones; 93% were detected once. The top ten constitute 0.35% to 0.45% of the sample.

Donors were healthy HIV-negative adults with no recently reported acute infections or vaccinations. All donors were Caucasian adults living in Nashville, Tennessee, USA. CD4+ T cells were enriched by magnetic negative selection, after which naive cells were positively selected on CD45RA and the negative fraction was taken as the memory subset. Blood was collected by leukapheresis, and PBMCs were isolated by Ficoll-Histopaque density gradient centrifugation and then cryopreserved in liquid nitrogen vapor phase. Analytical flow cytometry was used to check the purity and quantity of each magnetically sorted T cell population. Genomic DNA was isolated from each sorted fraction and quantified by UV absorbance on a Nanodrop 2000c.

Input material: naive CD4+ T cells from PBMCs. This sample's cell subset or site label indicates: CD45RA+ positively selected. The receptor was derived from a man younger than 35 in good health. Some clones in this sample may be carry-over from other donors' samples. Recombination linked TRBV11-3 to TRBJ1-6; 7 central nucleotides agree with TRBD1. CDR3 region: CASSKTGTFNSPLHF. At the DNA level, the sequence is TGTGCCAGCAGCAAGACAGGGACATTTAATTCACCCCTCCACTTT.